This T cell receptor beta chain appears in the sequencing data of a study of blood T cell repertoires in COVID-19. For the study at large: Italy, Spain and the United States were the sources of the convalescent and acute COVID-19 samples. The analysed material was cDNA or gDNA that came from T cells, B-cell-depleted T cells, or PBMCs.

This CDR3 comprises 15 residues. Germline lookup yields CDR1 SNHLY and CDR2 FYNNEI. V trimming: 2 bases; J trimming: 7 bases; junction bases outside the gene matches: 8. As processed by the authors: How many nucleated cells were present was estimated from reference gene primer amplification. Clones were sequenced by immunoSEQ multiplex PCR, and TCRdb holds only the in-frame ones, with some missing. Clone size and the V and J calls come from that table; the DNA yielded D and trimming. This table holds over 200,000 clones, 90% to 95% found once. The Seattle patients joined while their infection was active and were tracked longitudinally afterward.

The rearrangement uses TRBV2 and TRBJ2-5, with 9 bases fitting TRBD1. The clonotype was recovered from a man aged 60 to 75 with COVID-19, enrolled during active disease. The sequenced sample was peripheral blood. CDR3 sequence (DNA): TGTGCCAGCAGTGAACGGACAGGGGCCCAGTGGACCCAGTACTTC. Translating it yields CASSERTGAQWTQYF.